This is a list of T cell receptor beta chains from one sample in a study of a mutant IDH1 vaccine in newly diagnosed glioma. The table came from immunoSEQ multiplex PCR; TCRdb's copy has only in-frame clones and leaves some out. The data contain some 16,000 clones, roughly 95% of them singletons. The source was peripheral blood mononuclear cells (PBMCs), collected from a glioma patient treated with radiotherapy, temozolomide or both. The source is a woman under 30 with glioma. Some clones in this sample may be carry-over from other donors' samples. CDR3s include the opening cysteine and the closing phenylalanine or tryptophan. The D gene is left open where the match is weak. Size is stated for part of the rows, as once, few or many counts, or as a class when the clone is expanded.

j_gene	v_gene	abundance	len	d_gene	CDR3nt	CDR3aa
TRBJ1-5	TRBV23-1	-	13	-	TGCGCCAGCAGTCAATTCCGTCGGGGGTTCCAGCATTTT	CASSQFRRGFQHF
TRBJ2-1	TRBV6-1	-	14	-	TGTGCCAGCAGTGATGGGGAATCCTACAATGAGCAGTTCTTC	CASSDGESYNEQFF
TRBJ1-1	TRBV5-4	-	14	-	TGTGCCAGCAACTTGCGGGGGGGGAGCACTGAAGCTTTCTTT	CASNLRGGSTEAFF
TRBJ2-1	TRBV18	-	17	TRBD1	TGTGCCAGCTCAACTACAGGGGGCGGCCAAGGCTACAATGAGCAGTTCTTC	CASSTTGGGQGYNEQFF
TRBJ2-7	TRBV5-1	-	14	TRBD1	TGCGCCAGTACCCTAGGACAGGGAGTAAACGAGCAGTACTTC	CASTLGQGVNEQYF
TRBJ1-2	TRBV6-5	-	12	-	TGTGCCAGCCGGACGGCCAACTATGGCTACACCTTC	CASRTANYGYTF
TRBJ2-2	TRBV7-9	once	12	-	TGTGCCAGCAGCCAGGCCCCCGGGGAGCTGTTTTTT	CASSQAPGELFF
TRBJ2-1	TRBV11-3	-	16	-	TGTGCCAGCAGCCCCCGAGGGGACCTCTCCTACAATGAGCAGTTCTTC	CASSPRGDLSYNEQFF
TRBJ2-2	TRBV9	-	15	TRBD2	TGTGCCAGCAGCGTAGGAGCGGGGGAAAACGGGGAGCTGTTTTTT	CASSVGAGENGELFF
TRBJ2-1	TRBV6-1	-	15	TRBD2	TGTGCCAGCAGTGAACTAGCGGGGGGGTACAATGAGCAGTTCTTC	CASSELAGGYNEQFF
TRBJ2-7	TRBV7-8	-	14	TRBD2	TGTGCCAGCAGCAGACTAGCGGGAGCTTACGAGCAGTACTTC	CASSRLAGAYEQYF
TRBJ2-6	TRBV11-1	-	13	-	TGTGCCAGCAGCCTCCCAGGGGCCAACGTCCTGACTTTC	CASSLPGANVLTF
TRBJ2-7	TRBV15	-	15	-	TGTGCCACCAGCAGGAAACGGGACGCGGGTGGGGAGCAGTACTTC	CATSRKRDAGGEQYF
TRBJ2-3	TRBV7-2	-	14	TRBD1	TGTGCCAGCAGCTTAGGACAGGGTTGGGATACGCAGTATTTT	CASSLGQGWDTQYF
TRBJ2-3	TRBV11-3	once	16	TRBD2	TGTGCCAGCAGCTTAGTGGGCGGGGGGGGCCCAGATACGCAGTATTTT	CASSLVGGGGPDTQYF
TRBJ2-5	TRBV5-5	-	14	-	TGTGCCAGCAGCCTAGGACCCGACCAAGAGACCCAGTACTTC	CASSLGPDQETQYF
TRBJ1-5	TRBV18	once	14	TRBD1	TGTGCCAGCTCACGGGACAGTGGGAGACAGCCCCAGCATTTT	CASSRDSGRQPQHF
TRBJ1-5	TRBV15	-	13	-	TGTGCCACCAGCAGAGAGGGGGGACAGCCCCAGCATTTT	CATSREGGQPQHF
TRBJ2-5	TRBV7-9	-	14	TRBD1	TGTGCCAGCAGCTTAGGGACAGGGGTCGAGACCCAGTACTTC	CASSLGTGVETQYF
TRBJ1-4	TRBV11-3	-	16	TRBD1	TGTGCCAGCAGCACACAGACGGTGGACAGGAATGAAAAACTGTTTTTT	CASSTQTVDRNEKLFF
TRBJ1-3	TRBV6-6	once	14	TRBD1	TGTGCCAGCACTCCGACAGGGGCTGGAAACACCATATATTTT	CASTPTGAGNTIYF
TRBJ2-3	TRBV25-1	-	14	TRBD1	TGTGCCAGCAGTGCTGGACAGGGTGTGGATACGCAGTATTTT	CASSAGQGVDTQYF
TRBJ2-6	TRBV28	-	14	TRBD2	TGTGCCAGCAGGCGGGGGTTAGGGGCCAACGTCCTGACTTTC	CASRRGLGANVLTF
TRBJ2-7	TRBV19	-	14	TRBD2	TGTGCCAGTAAACCACTAGCGGGGGCCTACGAGCAGTACTTC	CASKPLAGAYEQYF
TRBJ1-5	TRBV7-9	-	14	TRBD1	TGTGCCAGCAGCAACGACAGGGAGGGACAGCCCCAGCATTTT	CASSNDREGQPQHF
TRBJ2-5	TRBV13	-	15	-	TGTGCCAGCAGCTTATCGGGACACAACCAAGAGACCCAGTACTTC	CASSLSGHNQETQYF
TRBJ1-1	TRBV19	-	13	-	TGTGCCAGTAGCGGACAGAGGAACACTGAAGCTTTCTTT	CASSGQRNTEAFF
TRBJ1-1	TRBV19	-	16	-	TGTGCCAGTAGTGCTAACTGGGGGTCCCCTGGAAATGAAGCTTTCTTT	CASSANWGSPGNEAFF
TRBJ1-2	TRBV7-2	-	13	-	TGTGCCAGCAGCTTAGACAGGGATAATGGCTACACCTTC	CASSLDRDNGYTF
TRBJ2-5	TRBV13	-	14	TRBD2	TGTGCCAGCAGCACCCGGACTAGCGGGAGTGTCCAGTACTTC	CASSTRTSGSVQYF
TRBJ2-5	TRBV29-1	-	18	TRBD1	TGCAGCGTGGGATCGGACAGGGGTTTTGGCACTCGACAAGAGACCCAGTACTTC	CSVGSDRGFGTRQETQYF
TRBJ1-2	TRBV5-4	-	13	-	TGTGCCAGCATGTTGTGGGGTCCCGAGGGCTACACCTTC	CASMLWGPEGYTF
TRBJ1-2	TRBV19	once	19	-	TGTGCCAGTAGTATCCAAATGTGGTCTCAGAAGGGCGGTGTGAATGGCTACACCTTC	CASSIQMWSQKGGVNGYTF
TRBJ1-4	TRBV11-3	-	16	TRBD1	TGTGCCAGCAGCTCTACCCCACCCGGGACAGGGGCAACGGTGTTTTTT	CASSSTPPGTGATVFF
TRBJ2-2	TRBV19	-	16	TRBD1	TGTGCCAGTATCAGAACAACAGGGGGCGCAACCGGGGAGCTGTTTTTT	CASIRTTGGATGELFF
TRBJ2-7	TRBV2	-	12	-	TGTGCCAGCAGTGAGTTAACCTACGAGCAGTACTTC	CASSELTYEQYF
TRBJ1-4	TRBV10-3	once	17	-	TGTGCCATCAGTGACCCAAGGCAGGGTCAAACTAATGAAAAACTGTTTTTT	CAISDPRQGQTNEKLFF
TRBJ1-2	TRBV19	-	13	TRBD1	TGTGCCAGTAGTATGAGGACAGGGAAGGGCTACACCTTC	CASSMRTGKGYTF
TRBJ2-5	TRBV2	once	16	TRBD2	TGTGCCAGCAGTTCCCGACTAGCGGGGATGGAAGAGACCCAGTACTTC	CASSSRLAGMEETQYF
TRBJ1-1	TRBV5-6	-	12	-	TGTGCCAGCAGGCAGGGTTTCACTGAAGCTTTCTTT	CASRQGFTEAFF
TRBJ1-2	TRBV10-3	-	16	-	TGTGCCATCAGTGAGTCGATCCAGGCAGAGAACTATGGCTACACCTTC	CAISESIQAENYGYTF
TRBJ2-5	TRBV29-1	-	12	TRBD1	TGCAGCGCACTGGACAGGGCGGCGACCCAGTACTTC	CSALDRAATQYF
TRBJ1-5	TRBV19	-	14	TRBD1	TGTGCCAGTTGTCAGGGGGCGTCTAATCAGCCCCAGCATTTT	CASCQGASNQPQHF
TRBJ2-5	TRBV18	-	15	TRBD1	TGTGCCAGCTCACCCTTCGGACAGGGTGCAGAGACCCAGTACTTC	CASSPFGQGAETQYF
TRBJ2-2	TRBV25-1	-	14	TRBD1	TGTGCCAGCCGAAGACAGGGTAACACCGGGGAGCTGTTTTTT	CASRRQGNTGELFF